The 3 T cell receptor beta chains given below trace back to one sample, sequenced in a study of cytomegalovirus exposure and HLA in healthy donors. Here immunoSEQ multiplex PCR was the method, and the copy in TCRdb shows in-frame clones only, minus some. Here the sample spans some 110,000 clones, around 88% being singletons. Material for sequencing was PBMCs. These receptors were taken from a man between 18 and 35 years old in good health and CMV-seronegative.

J is TRBJ1-2 and V is TRBV15; TRBD1 agrees at 7 bases. The V segment lost 8 bases and the J segment 7 bases; nucleotides outside the gene matches: 10. Germline CDR1 is LNHNV and CDR2 is YYDKDF (reference sequence). The CDR3 is 13 residues long. The CDR3 sequence is CATERRQGSGYTF. CDR3 nucleotide sequence: TGTGCCACCGAAAGACGACAGGGCTCTGGCTACACCTTC.

The J gene is TRBJ1-2, the V gene TRBV19; TRBD1 is a possible D gene (6 bases). The CDR3 runs 14 residues. Germline CDR1 and CDR2: LNHDA and SQIVND (reference sequence). The ends were cut back, 4 bases at V and 3 bases at J, with 12 bases in the middle. This CDR3 reads CASSTGAIDYGYTF. The CDR3 coding sequence is TGTGCCAGTAGTACAGGGGCCATAGACTATGGCTACACCTTC. Full variable domain (missing parts from reference TRBV19 and TRBJ1-2): DGGITQSPKYLFRKEGQNVTLSCEQNLNHDAMYWYRQDPGQGLRLIYYSQIVNDFQKGDIAEGYSVSREKKESFPLTVTSAQKNPTAFYLCASSTGAIDYGYTFGSGTRLTVV.

This clone was picked up a small number of times. J is TRBJ2-1 and V is TRBV28; the match to TRBD1 covers 11 bases. CDR3 length: 15 residues. With 5 bases clipped from V and 4 bases from J, the junction kept 4 bases outside the gene matches. Germline CDR1 is MDHEN and CDR2 is SYDVKM. The CDR3 bases are TGTGCCAGCAGTCGCGGGACAGGGGGTTACAATGAGCAGTTCTTC. Translating it yields CASSRGTGGYNEQFF. Combining the CDR3 with reference TRBV28 and TRBJ2-1 gives the whole variable domain DVKVTQSSRYLVKRTGEKVFLECVQDMDHENMFWYRQDPGLGLRLIYFSYDVKMKEKGDIPEGYSVSREKKERFSLILESASTNQTSMYLCASSRGTGGYNEQFFGPGTRLTVL.